This T cell receptor beta chain was captured by sequencing in a study of blood T cell repertoires in COVID-19. Per germline, CDR1 GTSNPN and CDR2 SVGIG (reference sequence). This CDR3 comprises 12 residues. V lost 7 bases and J 0 bases, leaving 9 bases between the germline ends. The authors' processing: Estimation of nucleated cell counts relied on the amplification of reference gene primers. Clones were sequenced by immunoSEQ multiplex PCR, and TCRdb holds only the in-frame ones, with some missing. That table is the source of V, J and clone size, and D and trimming were worked out from the DNA. The sample shows about 250,000 clones, 80% to 90% of them seen only once.

The chain carries TRBV30 and TRBJ1-2, with D unresolved. The receptor's source is a woman between 35 and 50 years old who had been exposed to COVID-19. Sequencing was done on a sample of PBMCs or T cells enriched from blood (not recorded which). The CDR3 DNA follows: TGTGCCTATGAGGGTCCTAACTATGGCTACACCTTC. Its protein is CAYEGPNYGYTF.